Presented here are 3 T cell receptor beta chains from one specimen sequenced in a study of shared clonotypes between healthy human individuals. Assay used: immunoSEQ multiplex PCR; TCRdb lists only in-frame clones, some missing. The sample records approximately 470,000 clones, roughly 80% being singletons. Sequenced material: PBMCs. The receptors were sampled from a woman in her thirties or forties in good health. Some clones in this sample may be carry-over from other donors' samples.

The chain joins TRBV28 to TRBJ1-4; D gene ambiguous. There are 14 residues in the CDR3. CDR1 MDHEN and CDR2 SYDVKM come from the germline V gene. V gave up 6 bases and J gave up 0 bases, with 8 bases separating them. The CDR3 protein is CASSTVATNEKLFF. In DNA form, the CDR3 reads TGTGCCAGCAGCACGGTTGCAACTAATGAAAAACTGTTTTTT. The full variable domain, in which reference TRBV28 and TRBJ1-4 provide the parts outside the CDR3, is DVKVTQSSRYLVKRTGEKVFLECVQDMDHENMFWYRQDPGLGLRLIYFSYDVKMKEKGDIPEGYSVSREKKERFSLILESASTNQTSMYLCASSTVATNEKLFFGSGTQLSVL.

This clone was observed once. This chain joins TRBV6-1 and TRBJ2-5; TRBD1 matches 7 bases. The CDR3 spans 14 residues. The J segment lost 4 bases and the V segment lost 4 bases, leaving 6 bases of the junction unmatched. The germline gives CDR1 MNHNS, CDR2 SASEGT. In DNA, the CDR3 is TGTGCCAGCAGTGGAGGGACAGCACCAGAGACCCAGTACTTC. Encoded protein: CASSGGTAPETQYF.

The chain links TRBV7-9 to TRBJ2-2; D not certain. The CDR3 length is 11 residues. Trimming left V 3 bases short and J 9 bases short, with 5 bases between. CDR1 SEHNR and CDR2 FQNEAQ come from the germline V gene (reference sequence). CDR3 bases: TGTGCCAGCAGCTTCCGGTGGGAGCTGTTTTTT. Translation gives CASSFRWELFF.